This T cell receptor (beta chain) is from a study of blood T cells in healthy people across ages. This clonotype was seen at least ten times. Its antigen is not known. The CDR3 loop spans 12 amino acids. CDR1 is SQVTM, CDR2 ANQGSEA, per germline. Between the trimmed V and J ends, which lost 3 bases and 5 bases, there was a span of 11 bases. Through a sample-barcoded 5' primer and a J-beta primer mix, a second PCR was run for 7 to 11 cycles. Each CDR3 protein gets one entry after TCRdb re-called the 5' RACE reads with MiXCR. The data hold some 640,000 distinct CDR3 sequences, with roughly 49% observed a single time. Study results and caveats: Higher diversity and more naive CD4+ cells were features of long-lived donors, compared to aged donors. Not knowing donor CMV status may have confounded expanded clonotype changes. Strong correlation linked observed beta diversity and percent naive T cells.

The TCR originated in a woman aged 60-70 years in good health. The material sequenced was blood. The chain links TRBV29-1 to TRBJ2-7, with D perhaps TRBD1 or TRBD2 (6 bases each). The CDR3 loop is CSVEEGGNEQYF. In DNA form, the CDR3 reads TGCAGCGTTGAGGAGGGGGGTAACGAGCAGTACTTC.